This paragraph reports one T cell receptor (beta chain). Individuals drawn from 20 to 25 US areas were about 18 to 100 years old. Cohort assignment relied on participant-reported clinical history. This sample was taken from a study of blood T cell repertoires in COVID-19. Across the whole study: There were acute and convalescent COVID-19 samples, and they came from the United States, Italy and Spain. Sources were T cells, B-cell-depleted T cells, or PBMCs; the material itself was cDNA or gDNA.

V was trimmed by 2 bases and J by 1 base, leaving 11 bases between them. This CDR3 contains 16 residues. CDR1 SEHNR and CDR2 FQNEAQ come from the germline V gene (reference sequence). Measured with immunoSEQ multiplex PCR; TCRdb has only the in-frame clones, and not every one. The repertoire holds about 400,000 clones, around nine tenths seen once, with roughly 0.97% in the top ten. Sequencing was done on a sample of PBMCs or T cells enriched from blood (not recorded which). The V call is TRBV7-9, the J call TRBJ2-2; no reliable D call. The sequence came from a woman aged 30 to 39 with acute COVID-19. The CDR3 coding sequence is TGTGCCAGCAGCTTATATGATGCAGGGAACACCGGGGAGCTGTTTTTT. It yields the protein CASSLYDAGNTGELFF.